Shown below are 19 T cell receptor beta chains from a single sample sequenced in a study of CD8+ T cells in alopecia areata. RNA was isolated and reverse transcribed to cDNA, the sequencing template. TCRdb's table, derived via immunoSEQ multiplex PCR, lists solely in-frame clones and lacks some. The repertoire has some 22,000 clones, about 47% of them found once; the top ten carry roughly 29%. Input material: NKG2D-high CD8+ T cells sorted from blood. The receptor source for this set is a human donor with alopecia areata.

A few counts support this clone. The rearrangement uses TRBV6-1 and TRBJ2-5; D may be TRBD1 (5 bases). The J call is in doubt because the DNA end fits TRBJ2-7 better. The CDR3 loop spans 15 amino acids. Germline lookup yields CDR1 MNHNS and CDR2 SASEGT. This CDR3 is CASSEIGRALDEQYF. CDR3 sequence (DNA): TGTGCCAGCAGTGAAATTGGCAGGGCCCTCGACGAGCAGTACTTC.

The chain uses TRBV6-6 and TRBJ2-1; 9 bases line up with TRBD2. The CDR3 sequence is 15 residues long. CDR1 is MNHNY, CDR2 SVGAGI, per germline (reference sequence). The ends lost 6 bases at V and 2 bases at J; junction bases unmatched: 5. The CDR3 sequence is CASRELAGPYNEQFF. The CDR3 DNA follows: TGTGCCAGCAGAGAGCTAGCGGGGCCCTACAATGAGCAGTTCTTC.

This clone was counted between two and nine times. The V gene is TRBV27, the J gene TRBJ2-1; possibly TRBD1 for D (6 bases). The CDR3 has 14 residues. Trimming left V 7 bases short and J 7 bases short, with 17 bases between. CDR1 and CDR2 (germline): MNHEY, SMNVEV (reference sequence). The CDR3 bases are TGTGCCAGCACCCTGGACAGTGAGTGGAATGAGCAGTTCTTC. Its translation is CASTLDSEWNEQFF.

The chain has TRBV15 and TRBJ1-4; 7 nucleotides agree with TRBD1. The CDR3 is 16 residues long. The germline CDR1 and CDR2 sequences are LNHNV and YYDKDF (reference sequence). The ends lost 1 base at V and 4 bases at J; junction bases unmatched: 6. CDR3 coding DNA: TGTGCCACCAGCAGAGGAATGACAGGGAATAATGAAAAACTGTTTTTT. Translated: CATSRGMTGNNEKLFF.

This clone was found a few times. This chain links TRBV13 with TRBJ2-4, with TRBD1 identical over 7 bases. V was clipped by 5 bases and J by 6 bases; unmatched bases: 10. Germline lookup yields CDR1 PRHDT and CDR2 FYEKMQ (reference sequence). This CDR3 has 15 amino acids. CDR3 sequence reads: CASSPPGRQGNIQYF. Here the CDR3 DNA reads TGTGCCAGCAGCCCACCGGGGCGACAGGGAAACATTCAGTACTTC.

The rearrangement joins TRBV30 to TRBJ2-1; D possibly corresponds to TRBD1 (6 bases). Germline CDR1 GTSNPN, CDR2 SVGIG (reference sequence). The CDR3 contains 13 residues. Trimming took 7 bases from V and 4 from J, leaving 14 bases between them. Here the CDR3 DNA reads TGTGCCTACCTAATCAGGGGATACAATGAGCAGTTCTTC. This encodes CAYLIRGYNEQFF.

The CDR3 bases are TGTGCCAGCAGCGAAAGCTCCCGCGGCGGAGCTTTCTTT. Translation: CASSESSRGGAFF. The chain couples TRBV9 to TRBJ1-1; D is unresolved. The CDR3 sequence is 13 residues long. Trimming took 3 bases from V and 10 from J, leaving 16 bases between them. Germline V lookup: CDR1 SGDLS, CDR2 YYNGEE.

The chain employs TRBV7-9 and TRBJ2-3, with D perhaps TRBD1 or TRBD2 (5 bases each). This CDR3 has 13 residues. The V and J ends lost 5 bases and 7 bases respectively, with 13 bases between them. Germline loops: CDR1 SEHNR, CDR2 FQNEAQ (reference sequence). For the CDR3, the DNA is TGTGCCAGCAGCAACCCCCCGGGGCATACGCAGTATTTT. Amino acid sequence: CASSNPPGHTQYF.

CDR3 coding DNA: TGTGCCAGCAGAGGCGGGATTTCGGACACCGGGGAGCTGTTTTTT. Encoded protein: CASRGGISDTGELFF. The chain combines TRBV7-2 with TRBJ2-2; D might be TRBD2 (6 bases). The CDR3 spans 15 residues. V was cut by 6 bases and J by 3 bases, with 14 bases left in between. Germline-derived CDR1 and CDR2 are SGHTA and FQGNSA.

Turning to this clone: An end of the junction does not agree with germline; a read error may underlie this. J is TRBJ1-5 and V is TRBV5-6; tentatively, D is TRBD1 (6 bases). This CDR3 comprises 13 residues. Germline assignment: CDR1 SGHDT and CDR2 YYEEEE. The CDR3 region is CASSLGTGQPQHF. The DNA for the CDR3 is TGTGCCAGCAGTTTGGGAACAGGGCAGCCCCAGCATTTT. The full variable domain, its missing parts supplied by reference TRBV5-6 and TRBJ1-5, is DAGVTQSPTHLIKTRGQQVTLRCSPKSGHDTVSWYQQALGQGPQFIFQYYEEEERQRGNFPDRFSGHQFPNYSSELNVNALLLGDSALYLCASSLGTGQPQHFGDGTRLSIL.

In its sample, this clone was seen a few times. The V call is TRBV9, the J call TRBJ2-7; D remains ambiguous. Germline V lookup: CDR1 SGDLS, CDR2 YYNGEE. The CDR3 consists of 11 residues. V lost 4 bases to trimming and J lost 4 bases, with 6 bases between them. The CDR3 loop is CASSPSYEQYF. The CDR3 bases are TGTGCCAGCAGCCCCTCATACGAGCAGTACTTC.

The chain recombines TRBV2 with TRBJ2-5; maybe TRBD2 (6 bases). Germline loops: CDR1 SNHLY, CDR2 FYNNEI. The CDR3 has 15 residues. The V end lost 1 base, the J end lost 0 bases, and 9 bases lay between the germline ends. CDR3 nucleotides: TGTGCCAGCAGTGAAGGGCGGGGCCACCAAGAGACCCAGTACTTC. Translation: CASSEGRGHQETQYF.

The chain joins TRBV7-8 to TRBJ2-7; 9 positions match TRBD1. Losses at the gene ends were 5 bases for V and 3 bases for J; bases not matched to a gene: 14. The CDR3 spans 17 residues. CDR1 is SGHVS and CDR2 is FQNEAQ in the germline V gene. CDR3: CASSHRDRVGEFYEQYF. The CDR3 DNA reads TGTGCCAGCAGCCACCGGGACAGGGTTGGGGAGTTCTACGAGCAGTACTTC.

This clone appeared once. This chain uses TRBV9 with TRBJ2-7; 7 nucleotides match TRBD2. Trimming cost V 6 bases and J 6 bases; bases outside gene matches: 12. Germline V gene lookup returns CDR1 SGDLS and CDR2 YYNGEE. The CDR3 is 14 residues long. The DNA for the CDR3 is TGTGCCAGCACCCCGGGCGGGAGTTTGGCCGAGCAGTACTTC. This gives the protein CASTPGGSLAEQYF. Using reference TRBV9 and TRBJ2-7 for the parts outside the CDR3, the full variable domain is DSGVTQTPKHLITATGQRVTLRCSPRSGDLSVYWYQQSLDQGLQFLIQYYNGEERAKGNILERFSAQQFPDLHSELNLSSLELGDSALYFCASTPGGSLAEQYFGPGTRLTVT.

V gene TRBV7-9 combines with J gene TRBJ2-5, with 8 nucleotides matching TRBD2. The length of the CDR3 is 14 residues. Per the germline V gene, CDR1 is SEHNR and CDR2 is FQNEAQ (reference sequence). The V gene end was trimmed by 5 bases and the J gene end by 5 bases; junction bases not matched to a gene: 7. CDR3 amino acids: CASSPQRERETQYF. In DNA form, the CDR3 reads TGTGCCAGCAGCCCACAGCGGGAGAGGGAGACCCAGTACTTC. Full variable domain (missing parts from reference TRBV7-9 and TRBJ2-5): DTGVSQNPRHKITKRGQNVTFRCDPISEHNRLYWYRQTLGQGPEFLTYFQNEAQLEKSRLLSDRFSAERPKGSFSTLEIQRTEQGDSAMYLCASSPQRERETQYFGPGTRLLVL.

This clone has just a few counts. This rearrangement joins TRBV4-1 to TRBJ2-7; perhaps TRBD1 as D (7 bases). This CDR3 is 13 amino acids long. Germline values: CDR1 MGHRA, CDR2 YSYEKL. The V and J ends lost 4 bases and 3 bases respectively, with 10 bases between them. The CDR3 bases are TGCGCCAGCAGCCCGGGGGACAGCTACGAGCAGTACTTC. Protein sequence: CASSPGDSYEQYF.

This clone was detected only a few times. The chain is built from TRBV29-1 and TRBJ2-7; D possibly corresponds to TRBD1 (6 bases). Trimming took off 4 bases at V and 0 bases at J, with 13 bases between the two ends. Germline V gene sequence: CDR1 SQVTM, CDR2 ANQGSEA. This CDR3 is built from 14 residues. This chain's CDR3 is CSVVRTDSSYEQYF. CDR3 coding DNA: TGCAGCGTTGTGCGGACAGATAGCTCCTACGAGCAGTACTTC.

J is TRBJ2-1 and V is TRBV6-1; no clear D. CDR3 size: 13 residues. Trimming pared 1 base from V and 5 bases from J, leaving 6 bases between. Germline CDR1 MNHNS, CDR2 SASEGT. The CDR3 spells CASSEGPNNEQFF. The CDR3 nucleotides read TGTGCCAGCAGTGAAGGGCCGAACAATGAGCAGTTCTTC.

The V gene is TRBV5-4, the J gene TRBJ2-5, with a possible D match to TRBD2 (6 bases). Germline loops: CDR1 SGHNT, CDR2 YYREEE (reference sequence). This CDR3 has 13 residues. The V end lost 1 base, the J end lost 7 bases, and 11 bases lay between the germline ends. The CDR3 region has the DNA TGTGCCAGCAGCTTGACTAGCTTGGGGACCCAGTACTTC. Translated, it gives CASSLTSLGTQYF.